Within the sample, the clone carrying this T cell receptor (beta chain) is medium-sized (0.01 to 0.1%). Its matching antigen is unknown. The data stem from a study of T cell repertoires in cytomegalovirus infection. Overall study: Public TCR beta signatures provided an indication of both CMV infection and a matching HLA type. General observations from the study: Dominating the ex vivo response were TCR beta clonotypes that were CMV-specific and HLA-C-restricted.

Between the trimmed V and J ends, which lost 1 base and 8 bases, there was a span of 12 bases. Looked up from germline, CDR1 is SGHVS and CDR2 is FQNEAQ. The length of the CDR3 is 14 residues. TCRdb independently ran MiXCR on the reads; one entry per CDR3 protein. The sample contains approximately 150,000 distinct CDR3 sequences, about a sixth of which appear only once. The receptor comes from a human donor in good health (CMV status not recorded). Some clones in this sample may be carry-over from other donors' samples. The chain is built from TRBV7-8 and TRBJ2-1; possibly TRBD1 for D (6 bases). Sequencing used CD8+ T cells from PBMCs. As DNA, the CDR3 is TGTGCCAGCAGCTTAGGCAGGGGAAAGGATGAGCAGTTCTTC. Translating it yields CASSLGRGKDEQFF.